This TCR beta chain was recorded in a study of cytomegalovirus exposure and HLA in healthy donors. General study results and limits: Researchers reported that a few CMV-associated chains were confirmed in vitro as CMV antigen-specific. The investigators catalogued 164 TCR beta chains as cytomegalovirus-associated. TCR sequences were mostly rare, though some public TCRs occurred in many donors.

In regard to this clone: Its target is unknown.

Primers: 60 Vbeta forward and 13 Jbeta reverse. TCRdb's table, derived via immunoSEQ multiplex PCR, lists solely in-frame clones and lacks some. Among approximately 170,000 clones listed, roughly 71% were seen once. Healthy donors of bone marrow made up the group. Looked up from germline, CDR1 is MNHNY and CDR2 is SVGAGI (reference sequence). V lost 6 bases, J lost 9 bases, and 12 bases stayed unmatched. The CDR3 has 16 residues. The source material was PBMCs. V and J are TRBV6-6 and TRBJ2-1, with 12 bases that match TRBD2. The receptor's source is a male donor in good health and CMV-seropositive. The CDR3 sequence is CASRDHLAGGPSEQFF. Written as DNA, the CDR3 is TGTGCCAGCAGGGACCATCTAGCGGGGGGGCCGAGTGAGCAGTTCTTC.